A single sample is the source of the 25 T cell receptor beta chains below, sequenced in a study of T-cell reconstitution after alpha-beta-depleted transplantation in children (dated by TCRdb to the mid-2010s). The library relied on PCR. Sequencer: Illumina HiSeq 2500. To normalize quantification of the TCRbeta repertoire, the TCR libraries were built with molecular barcoding that relied on unique molecular identifiers. TCRdb's own reprocessing of the public reads used fastp at Q25 and MiXCR and kept productive beta chains. Rows matching on CDR3 protein sequence are summarized as one entry with the most common DNA and genes. The sample table lists some 220,000 distinct CDR3 sequences, approximately 10% of them with a count of one. The ten biggest clones cover approximately 5.9% of the sample. The sequencing here drew on PBMCs from the stem cell graft donor, taken from the stem cell graft. The receptors derive from a human donor who donated a stem cell graft to a child with acute lymphoblastic leukemia.

This clonotype was recorded at least ten times. The V call is TRBV5-5, the J call TRBJ1-5, with 7 bases identical to TRBD1. J was trimmed by 3 bases and V by 6 bases; bases with no gene match: 15. CDR1 is SGHKS and CDR2 is YYEKEE in the germline V gene (reference sequence). This CDR3 is 17 amino acids long. The CDR3 nucleotides are TGTGCCAGCACCCTAACTCCATCGGGACAGCACAATCAGCCCCAGCATTTT. The encoded protein is CASTLTPSGQHNQPQHF.

This clonotype occurred many times. This chain joins TRBV6-4 and TRBJ2-1; 11 bases map to TRBD2. The V gene's germline CDR1 is MRHNA and CDR2 SNTAGT. J lost 1 base, V lost 0 bases, and 2 bases had no gene match. This CDR3 contains 17 residues. The DNA for the CDR3 is TGTGCCAGCAGTGACTCCGCTAGCGGGGGGTCCTACAATGAGCAGTTCTTC. Encoded protein: CASSDSASGGSYNEQFF.

In its sample, this clonotype was seen many times. The chain employs TRBV7-2 and TRBJ1-6; D gene unclear. Trimming stripped 5 bases from V and 9 bases from J, with 11 bases between. The CDR3 extends over 13 amino acids. CDR1 is SGHTA and CDR2 is FQGNSA in the germline V gene. The CDR3 coding sequence is TGTGCCAGCAGCCTACAGACATCTTCACCCCTCCACTTT. Translated: CASSLQTSSPLHF.

The rearrangement uses TRBV30 and TRBJ2-1, with 9 bases matching TRBD2. The CDR3 consists of 12 residues. CDR1 is GTSNPN, CDR2 SVGIG, per germline (reference sequence). V was pared by 2 bases and J by 12 bases, with 5 bases of the junction left unmatched. CDR3 in DNA: TGTGCCTGGAGTTATAAAGCGGGGGGGCAGTTCTTC. Encoded protein: CAWSYKAGGQFF.

This clonotype was observed at least ten times. V and J are TRBV3-1 and TRBJ2-1, with 14 nucleotides matching TRBD2. In germline, CDR1 is LGHDT, CDR2 YNNKEL (reference sequence). V lost 0 bases to trimming and J lost 5 bases; unmatched junction nucleotides: 9. CDR3 length: 19 residues. For the CDR3, the DNA is TGTGCCAGCAGCCAAGAATATAGGTGGGGACTAGCGGGGGACAATGAGCAGTTCTTC. The encoded protein is CASSQEYRWGLAGDNEQFF.

Only a few counts were recorded for this clonotype. The V call is TRBV6-5, the J call TRBJ1-4; 9 nucleotides line up with TRBD1. This CDR3 comprises 17 residues. The junction had 7 bases not matched to a gene; V was cut back by 0 bases and J by 5 bases. The germline CDR1 and CDR2 sequences are MNHEY and SVGAGI. The CDR3 DNA sequence: TGTGCCAGCAGTTACTCGGGACAGGGAGAACGAAATGAAAAACTGTTTTTT. It translates to CASSYSGQGERNEKLFF.

The CDR3 sequence: CSASTGRDQPQHF. CDR3 nucleotide sequence: TGCAGTGCTTCGACAGGGCGGGATCAGCCCCAGCATTTT. The J gene is TRBJ1-5, the V gene TRBV20-1; 7 bases map to TRBD1. This CDR3 region has 13 residues. Looked up from germline, CDR1 is DFQATT and CDR2 is SNEGSKA (reference sequence). V trimming: 5 bases; J trimming: 5 bases; junction bases outside the gene matches: 6.

V is TRBV27 and J is TRBJ1-2, with a possible D match to TRBD1 (6 bases). Trimming shortened V by 5 bases and J by 6 bases, and 16 bases separated the two germline ends. In germline, CDR1 is MNHEY, CDR2 SMNVEV (reference sequence). This CDR3 has 14 amino acids. The CDR3 loop is CASSQQGGADGYTF. The CDR3 bases are TGTGCCAGCAGTCAACAGGGAGGGGCGGATGGCTACACCTTC.

This clonotype was counted ten times or more. V gene TRBV5-1 combines with J gene TRBJ2-7; D tentatively fits TRBD1 or TRBD2 (5 bases each). V was pared by 4 bases and J by 2 bases, with 13 bases between. The CDR3 runs to 14 residues. CDR1 SGHRS and CDR2 YFSETQ come from the germline V gene. The DNA of the CDR3 is TGCGCCAGCAGCCCCGGGACCCAGACCTACGAGCAGTACTTC. Amino acid sequence: CASSPGTQTYEQYF.

The chain links TRBV18 to TRBJ2-2; D is uncertain. CDR1 and CDR2 from the germline V gene are KGHSH and LQKENI. The CDR3 length is 15 residues. V gave up 1 base and J gave up 5 bases, with 11 bases separating them. CDR3 sequence: CASSPRVVSTGELFF. CDR3 nucleotides: TGTGCCAGCTCACCACGGGTCGTCTCGACCGGGGAGCTGTTTTTT.

The chain combines TRBV30 with TRBJ2-4, with 10 bases lining up with TRBD2. Unmatched junction bases numbered 11, after V lost 0 bases and J lost 15 bases. This CDR3 spans 14 amino acids. CDR1 and CDR2 from the germline V gene are GTSNPN and SVGIG (reference sequence). CDR3 loop: CAWSVGSLAGDLYF. In nucleotides, the CDR3 is TGTGCCTGGAGTGTTGGGAGTCTAGCGGGGGATTTGTACTTC.

This clonotype was seen ten or more times. The chain recombines TRBV5-1 with TRBJ2-5; 12 nucleotides match TRBD2. Germline lookup yields CDR1 SGHRS and CDR2 YFSETQ. After removal of 3 bases from V and 3 bases from J, the junction contained 3 bases not matched to a gene. The CDR3 consists of 15 residues. The CDR3 DNA is TGCGCCAGCAGCTCACTAGCGGGGGGAAAAGAGACCCAGTACTTC. Protein sequence: CASSSLAGGKETQYF.

This clonotype occurred a few times. V and J are TRBV7-9 and TRBJ2-7; 11 nucleotides agree with TRBD1. The trim removed 5 bases at V and 3 bases at J, leaving 6 bases unmatched. CDR3 length: 15 amino acids. Germline V gene data show CDR1 as SEHNR and CDR2 as FQNEAQ (reference sequence). The CDR3 protein is CASSPPDRGHYEQYF. The CDR3 nucleotides are TGTGCCAGCAGCCCCCCGGACAGGGGGCACTACGAGCAGTACTTC.

This clonotype was counted only a few times. The V gene is TRBV3-1, the J gene TRBJ2-3; 8 bases fit TRBD2. The J segment lost 0 bases and the V segment lost 4 bases, leaving 15 bases of the junction unmatched. This CDR3 comprises 19 residues. CDR1 and CDR2 (germline): LGHDT, YNNKEL (reference sequence). The CDR3 DNA sequence: TGTGCCAGCAGCCCTCTCCTTGGGCGGGGGGCGTCTAGCACAGATACGCAGTATTTT. Translation: CASSPLLGRGASSTDTQYF.

V usage is TRBV29-1 and J usage is TRBJ1-1, with D perhaps TRBD1 (6 bases). CDR3 length: 14 amino acids. Deletions cut 2 bases from V and 0 bases from J, with 10 bases between. Germline-derived CDR1 and CDR2 are SQVTM and ANQGSEA. The CDR3: CSVEQQGMNTEAFF. In nucleotides, the CDR3 is TGCAGCGTTGAACAACAGGGAATGAACACTGAAGCTTTCTTT.

Only a few counts were recorded for this clonotype. The rearrangement uses TRBV4-2 and TRBJ2-2; 7 positions agree with TRBD2. Germline V gives CDR1 LGHNA, CDR2 YNFKEQ. The CDR3 runs 16 residues. J was trimmed by 2 bases and V by 4 bases; bases with no gene match: 7. The CDR3 spells CASSPRLAVNTGELFF. CDR3 in DNA: TGTGCCAGCAGCCCCCGGCTAGCGGTAAACACCGGGGAGCTGTTTTTT.

This clonotype occurred a few times. This sequence joins TRBV20-1 and TRBJ1-5; 10 bases are shared with TRBD1. The CDR3 has 14 residues. V was clipped by 1 base and J by 5 bases; unmatched bases: 2. Germline V lookup: CDR1 DFQATT, CDR2 SNEGSKA (reference sequence). The CDR3 spells CSARAGQGYQPQHF. The CDR3 DNA sequence: TGCAGTGCTAGAGCGGGACAGGGGTATCAGCCCCAGCATTTT.

The V and J genes are TRBV18 and TRBJ2-3, with D possibly matching TRBD1 (6 bases). Trimming removed 3 bases from V and 5 bases from J, with 18 bases in between. The CDR3 spans 16 residues. Germline values: CDR1 KGHSH, CDR2 LQKENI. The CDR3 sequence is CASSPSTGTPGDTQYF. Written as DNA, the CDR3 is TGTGCCAGCTCACCGAGTACAGGGACCCCAGGAGATACGCAGTATTTT.

The chain carries TRBV4-1 and TRBJ2-7, with D perhaps matching TRBD1 or TRBD2 (5 bases each). Germline lookup yields CDR1 MGHRA and CDR2 YSYEKL. V was clipped by 5 bases and J by 0 bases, with 14 bases between them. The CDR3 has 15 residues. CDR3 protein: CASSTGPESSYEQYF. CDR3 sequence (DNA): TGCGCCAGCAGCACGGGACCGGAAAGCTCCTACGAGCAGTACTTC.

This clonotype appeared a few times. The chain has TRBV5-1 and TRBJ1-1, with unresolved D. V was shortened by 0 bases and J by 11 bases, with 20 bases between the two germline ends. The germline gives CDR1 SGHRS, CDR2 YFSETQ. The length of the CDR3 is 15 residues. CDR3 sequence: CASSLGRAGHARAFF. CDR3 nucleotides: TGCGCCAGCAGCTTGGGGAGGGCAGGCCATGCACGGGCTTTCTTT.

Note on this clonotype: A much larger clone sits a single nucleotide away, making a read error possible. The CDR3 DNA reads as TGCAGTGCCACCGGACTAGCGGCGGACCCCACAGATACGCAGTATTTT. This sequence encodes CSATGLAADPTDTQYF. V usage is TRBV20-1 and J usage is TRBJ2-3, with 10 positions matching TRBD2. This CDR3 is 16 amino acids long. Germline trimming cut 6 bases from V and 2 bases from J; bases unmatched to any gene: 11. In germline, CDR1 is DFQATT, CDR2 SNEGSKA (reference sequence).

V usage is TRBV9 and J usage is TRBJ2-1; no clear D. The CDR3 runs 15 residues. Germline CDR1 reads SGDLS; CDR2 reads YYNGEE. V lost 0 bases to trimming and J lost 0 bases, with 7 bases between them. The CDR3 DNA reads as TGTGCCAGCAGCGTAGGAGTAAGCTCCTACAATGAGCAGTTCTTC. It yields the protein CASSVGVSSYNEQFF.

This clonotype has at least ten counts. This rearrangement joins TRBV12-5 to TRBJ1-4; D is unclear. V was cut by 5 bases and J by 5 bases, with 6 bases left in between. Germline V lookup: CDR1 LGHNT, CDR2 FRNRAP. This CDR3 is 12 amino acids long. This CDR3 reads CASGQENEKLFF. The CDR3 nucleotides are TGTGCTAGTGGTCAAGAAAATGAAAAACTGTTTTTT.

CDR3 loop: CASGGGSSYEQYF. Written as DNA, the CDR3 is TGTGCCAGCGGAGGGGGCAGCTCCTACGAGCAGTACTTC. The chain links TRBV9 to TRBJ2-7; D may be TRBD1 (7 bases). The CDR3 is made up of 13 amino acids. Germline assignment: CDR1 SGDLS and CDR2 YYNGEE. The V end was cut by 7 bases, the J end by 0 bases, with 11 bases between.

The chain carries TRBV19 and TRBJ2-7; D is unresolved. V shed 7 bases and J shed 4 bases, with 11 bases lying between them. The germline V gene encodes CDR1 LNHDA and CDR2 SQIVND (reference sequence). This CDR3 comprises 12 residues. The CDR3 sequence: CASISGDYEQYF. DNA of the CDR3: TGTGCCAGTATCTCAGGCGATTACGAGCAGTACTTC.